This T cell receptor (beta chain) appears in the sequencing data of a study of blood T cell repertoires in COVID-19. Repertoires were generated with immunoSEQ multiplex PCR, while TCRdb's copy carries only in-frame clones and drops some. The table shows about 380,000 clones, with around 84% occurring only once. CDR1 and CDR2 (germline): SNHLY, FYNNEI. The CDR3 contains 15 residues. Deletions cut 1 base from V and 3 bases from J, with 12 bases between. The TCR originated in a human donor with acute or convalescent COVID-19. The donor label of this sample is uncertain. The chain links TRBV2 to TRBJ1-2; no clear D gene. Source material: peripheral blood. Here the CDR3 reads CASSEEAGLDYGYTF. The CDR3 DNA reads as TGTGCCAGCAGTGAAGAAGCAGGTCTGGACTATGGCTACACCTTC.